This entry concerns a single T cell receptor (beta chain). Trimming cost V 5 bases and J 2 bases; bases outside gene matches: 9. CDR1 and CDR2 (germline): MNHNY, SVGAGI (reference sequence). The CDR3 runs 17 residues. The data are from a study of control samples from healthy donors and cancer patients. The protocol was immunoSEQ multiplex PCR, while the TCRdb copy is restricted to in-frame clones and leaves out a portion. The repertoire consists of about 130,000 clones, with 80% to 95% occurring once and the leading ten covering 5.5% to 7%. This receptor was obtained from a young man in good health. The J gene is TRBJ2-2, the V gene TRBV6-6, with TRBD2 matching 9 bases. Sequencing was carried out using blood. CDR3 region: CASSRSTGTSNTGELFF. Written as DNA, the CDR3 is TGTGCCAGCAGTCGATCGACCGGGACTAGCAACACCGGGGAGCTGTTTTTT.